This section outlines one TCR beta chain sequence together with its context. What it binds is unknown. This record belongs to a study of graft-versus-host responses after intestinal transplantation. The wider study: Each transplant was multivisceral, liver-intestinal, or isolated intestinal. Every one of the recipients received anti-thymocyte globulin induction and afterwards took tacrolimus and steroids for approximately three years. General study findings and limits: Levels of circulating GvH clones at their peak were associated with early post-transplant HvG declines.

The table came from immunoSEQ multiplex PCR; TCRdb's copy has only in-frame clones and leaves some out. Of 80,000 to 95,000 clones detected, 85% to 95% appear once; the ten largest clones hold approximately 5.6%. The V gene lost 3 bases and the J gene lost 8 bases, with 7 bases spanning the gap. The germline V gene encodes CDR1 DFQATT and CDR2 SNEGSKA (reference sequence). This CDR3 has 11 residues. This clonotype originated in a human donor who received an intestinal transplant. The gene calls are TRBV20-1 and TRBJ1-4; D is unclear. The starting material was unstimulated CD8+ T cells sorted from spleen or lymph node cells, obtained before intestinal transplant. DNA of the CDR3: TGCAGTGCTAGCCGCGGCGAAAAACTGTTTTTT. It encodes CSASRGEKLFF.